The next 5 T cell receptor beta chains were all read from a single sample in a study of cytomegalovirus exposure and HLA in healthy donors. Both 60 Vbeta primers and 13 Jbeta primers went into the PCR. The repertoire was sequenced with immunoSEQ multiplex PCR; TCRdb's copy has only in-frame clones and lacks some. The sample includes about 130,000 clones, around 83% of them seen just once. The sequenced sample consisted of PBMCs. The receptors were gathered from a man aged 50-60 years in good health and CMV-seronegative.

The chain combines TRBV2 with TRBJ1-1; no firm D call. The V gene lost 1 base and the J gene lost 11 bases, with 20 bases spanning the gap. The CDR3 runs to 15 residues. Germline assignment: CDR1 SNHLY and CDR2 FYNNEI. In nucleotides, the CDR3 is TGTGCCAGCAGTGAAGGGTCTGGGTCGCACTACGGGGCTTTCTTT. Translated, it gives CASSEGSGSHYGAFF. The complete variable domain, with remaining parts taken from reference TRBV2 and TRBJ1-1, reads EPEVTQTPSHQVTQMGQEVILRCVPISNHLYFYWYRQILGQKVEFLVSFYNNEISEKSEIFDDQFSVERPDGSNFTLKIRSTKLEDSAMYFCASSEGSGSHYGAFFGQGTRLTVV.

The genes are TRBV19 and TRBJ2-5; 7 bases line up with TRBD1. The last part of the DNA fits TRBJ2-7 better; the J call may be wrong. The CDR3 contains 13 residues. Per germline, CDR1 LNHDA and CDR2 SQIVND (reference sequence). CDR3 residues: CASLDRDSYEQYF. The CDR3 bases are TGTGCCAGTCTTGACAGGGACTCCTACGAGCAGTACTTC.

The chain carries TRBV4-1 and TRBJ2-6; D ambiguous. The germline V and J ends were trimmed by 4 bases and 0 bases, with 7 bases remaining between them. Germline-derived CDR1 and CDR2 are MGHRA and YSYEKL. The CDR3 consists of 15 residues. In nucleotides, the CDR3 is TGCGCCAGCAGCCTAATCAGCTCTGGGGCCAACGTCCTGACTTTC. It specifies CASSLISSGANVLTF.

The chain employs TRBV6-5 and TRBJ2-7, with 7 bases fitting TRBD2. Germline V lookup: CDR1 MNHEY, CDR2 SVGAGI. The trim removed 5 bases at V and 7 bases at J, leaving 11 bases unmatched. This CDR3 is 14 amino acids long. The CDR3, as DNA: TGTGCCAGCAGTCGGGGGGACCAATACGGGGAGCAGTACTTC. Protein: CASSRGDQYGEQYF.

The CDR3 coding sequence is TGTGCCAGCAGTTACTCCTCTAGCGGGGAGATAGATACGCAGTATTTT. It codes for CASSYSSSGEIDTQYF. The chain couples TRBV6-6 to TRBJ2-3, with 9 bases aligning to TRBD2. The V gene end was trimmed by 0 bases and the J gene end by 5 bases; junction bases not matched to a gene: 6. There are 16 residues in the CDR3. Germline CDR1 reads MNHNY; CDR2 reads SVGAGI (reference sequence).